The table lists the clone carrying this T cell receptor (beta chain) with many counts. Antigen: not known. The iRepertoire nested amplicon-rescue multiplex PCR amplified TCR alpha and beta CDR3s from RNA. Tissue mRNA or PBMC total RNA, about 85-400 ng, went into one-step reverse transcription and amplification. TCRdb re-derived calls from the multiplex PCR reads in MiXCR, one entry per CDR3 protein. The repertoire holds more than 90,000 distinct CDR3 sequences, 35% to 50% seen once, with more than 30% in the top ten. This specimen comes from a study of glioma-infiltrating T cells. Study results and limitations: Very few CDR3 sequences were shared between tissue and blood. Tissue-blood divergence was below expectation in non-neoplastic patients, above in gliomas.

Trimming left V 1 base short and J 6 bases short, with 6 bases between. The CDR3 has 13 amino acids. CDR1 and CDR2 from the germline V gene are SGHDN and FVKESK. The rearrangement uses TRBV14 and TRBJ2-2; D remains unclear. Sequenced: glioma tissue, nonneoplastic brain tissue, or PBMCs (not recorded which). The clonotype was recovered from a human donor with low-grade glioma or glioblastoma, undergoing nonglioma brain surgery, or in good health (not recorded which). CDR3 nucleotides: TGTGCCAGCAGCCAAGTGGTGGCCGGGGAGCTGTTTTTT. Protein product: CASSQVVAGELFF.